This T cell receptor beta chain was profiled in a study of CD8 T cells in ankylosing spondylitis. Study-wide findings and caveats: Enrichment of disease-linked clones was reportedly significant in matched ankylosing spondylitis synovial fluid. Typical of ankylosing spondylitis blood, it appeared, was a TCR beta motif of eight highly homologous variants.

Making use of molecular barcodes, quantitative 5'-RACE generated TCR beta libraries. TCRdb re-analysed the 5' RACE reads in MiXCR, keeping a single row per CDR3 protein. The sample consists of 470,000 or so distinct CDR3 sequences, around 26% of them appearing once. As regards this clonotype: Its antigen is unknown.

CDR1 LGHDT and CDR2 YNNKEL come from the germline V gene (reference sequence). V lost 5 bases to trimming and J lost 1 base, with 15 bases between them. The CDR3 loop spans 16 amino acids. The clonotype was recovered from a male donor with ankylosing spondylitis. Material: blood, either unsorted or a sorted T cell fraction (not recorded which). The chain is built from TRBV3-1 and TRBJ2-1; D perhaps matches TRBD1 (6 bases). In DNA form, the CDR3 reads TGTGCCAGCAGCGGGAAACAGGGTTGGTCCTACAATGAGCAGTTCTTC. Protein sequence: CASSGKQGWSYNEQFF.